This entry concerns a single T cell receptor (beta chain). The data were obtained in a study of cytomegalovirus exposure and HLA in healthy donors. PCR primers comprised 60 Vbeta and 13 Jbeta primers. This table comes from immunoSEQ multiplex PCR, and its TCRdb copy is limited to in-frame clones, with some not included. Here the sample spans about 150,000 clones, roughly four fifths being singletons. The germline V and J ends were trimmed by 2 bases and 3 bases, with 14 bases remaining between them. This CDR3 contains 16 residues. Germline values: CDR1 MNHNY, CDR2 SVGAGI (reference sequence). Sequencing was performed on PBMCs. The origin of this receptor is a girl under 18 in good health and CMV-seropositive. The rearrangement links TRBV6-6 to TRBJ2-1; a possible D gene is TRBD2 (6 bases). CDR3 protein: CASSYGFAGYYNEQFF. The CDR3 DNA is TGTGCCAGCAGTTACGGATTCGCGGGATACTACAATGAGCAGTTCTTC.